This entry features one TCR beta chain sequence. Its cognate antigen is unknown. All patients were untreated before thyroid surgery. Per the authors' pipeline: Researchers built a distant-metastasis classifier for papillary thyroid cancer that drew on CDR3 differences across clinicopathological groups. TCRdb re-analyzed the PCR reads through MiXCR. TCRdb assigned the V and J calls; the authors' analysis was not used. The table includes 55,000 to 75,000 clones, 18% detected once. This sample was taken from a study of metastatic and nonmetastatic thyroid tumors. Study background: The authors compared repertoires across blood and tumor or nodule tissue from malignant and benign thyroid patients.

Study outcomes and limitations: Compared with benign nodules, malignant thyroid tumors were reported to have significantly higher TCR beta diversity in both blood and tumor.

The receptor was derived from a female donor with papillary thyroid cancer or a benign thyroid nodule (not recorded which). Some clones in this sample may be carry-over from other donors' samples. Sequencing was done on a sample of blood.

The CDR3 DNA is TGTGCCAGCAGCCAAGAGGAGTCGAATGAGCAGTTCTTC. It specifies CASSQEESNEQFF. This chain connects TRBV4-2 to TRBJ2-1; D unresolved. Germline V gene data show CDR1 as LGHNA and CDR2 as YNFKEQ. The V end lost 0 bases, the J end lost 7 bases, and 7 bases lay between the germline ends. The CDR3 totals 13 residues.